The 27 T cell receptor beta chains presented below share a single source sample, sequenced in a study of T cells in Graves' hyperthyroidism and ophthalmopathy. There were TCR beta CDR3 regions amplified from RNA transcripts. A set of HTBI primers served as the primers for a first-round RT-PCR of the TCR CDR3. Each CDR3 protein gets one entry after TCRdb re-called the multiplex PCR reads with MiXCR. The table records about 720,000 distinct CDR3 sequences, about a sixth of them present only once. Specimen: blood. The receptors stem from a man younger than 35 with Graves' hyperthyroidism.

The sample holds one count of this clonotype. The rearrangement uses TRBV6-5 and TRBJ2-2; 14 bases match TRBD2. The germline V gene has CDR1 MNHEY and CDR2 SVGAGI. The CDR3 is 17 residues long. Trimming took 0 bases from V and 4 from J; bases not matched to a gene: 1. CDR3: CASSYSGLAGGTGELFF. The CDR3, as DNA: TGTGCCAGCAGTTACTCCGGACTAGCGGGAGGCACCGGGGAGCTGTTTTTT.

V gene TRBV29-1 combines with J gene TRBJ1-5, with D unclear. CDR3 length: 12 residues. Trimming shortened V by 6 bases and J by 4 bases, and 10 bases separated the two germline ends. Germline loops: CDR1 SQVTM, CDR2 ANQGSEA. The CDR3 DNA is TGCAGCGTGGGGTGGGTGAATCAGCCCCAGCATTTT. Translating it yields CSVGWVNQPQHF. The whole variable domain, remainder taken from reference TRBV29-1 and TRBJ1-5, is SAVISQKPSRDICQRGTSLTIQCQVDSQVTMMFWYRQQPGQSLTLIATANQGSEATYESGFVIDKFPISRPNLTFSTLTVSNMSPEDSSIYLCSVGWVNQPQHFGDGTRLSIL.

The rearrangement links TRBV20-1 to TRBJ2-3, with a tentative D call TRBD2 (6 bases). The CDR3 length is 15 residues. CDR1 is DFQATT and CDR2 is SNEGSKA in the germline V gene (reference sequence). The V and J ends lost 3 bases and 8 bases respectively, with 21 bases between them. CDR3 DNA sequence: TGCAGTGCTAGTCTGGGGCTAGCGAGTAGGGGTACGCAGTATTTT. Its translation: CSASLGLASRGTQYF.

This clonotype has a handful of counts. The CDR3 DNA reads as TGTGCCAGCAGCTTGATCGGTCCGAACACTGAAGCTTTCTTT. It is translated as CASSLIGPNTEAFF. The V call is TRBV7-8, the J call TRBJ1-1; no clear D gene. The V and J ends lost 3 bases and 1 base respectively, with 9 bases between them. CDR1 is SGHVS, CDR2 FQNEAQ, per germline. The CDR3 runs 14 residues. The whole variable domain, filled in from reference TRBV7-8 and TRBJ1-1, reads GAGVSQSPRYKVAKRGQDVALRCDPISGHVSLFWYQQALGQGPEFLTYFQNEAQLDKSGLPSDRFFAERPEGSVSTLKIQRTQQEDSAVYLCASSLIGPNTEAFFGQGTRLTVV.

The CDR3 DNA sequence: TGTGCCAGCAAACAGGGGGCCCAAGAGACCCAGTACTTC. Residues: CASKQGAQETQYF. The rearrangement uses TRBV6-2 or TRBV6-3 and TRBJ2-5; 9 bases are a match to TRBD1. Germline-derived CDR1 and CDR2 are MNHEY and SVGEGT. J gave up 1 base and V 7 bases, and 1 base lay outside the gene matches. The length of the CDR3 is 13 residues.

A word on this clonotype: A much larger clone differs from this one at a single base, so this may be a read error. CDR3 sequence: CASSLVSGPLNTEAFF. The CDR3 region has the DNA TGTGCCAGCAGCTTAGTGTCGGGGCCCCTGAACACTGAAGCTTTCTTT. The rearrangement uses TRBV7-6 and TRBJ1-1, with D tentatively TRBD1 (5 bases). The germline V gene has CDR1 SGHVS and CDR2 FNYEAQ. V was pared by 1 base and J by 0 bases, with 12 bases between. The CDR3 consists of 16 residues.

This chain joins TRBV20-1 and TRBJ1-2, with D unresolved. Germline CDR1 is DFQATT and CDR2 is SNEGSKA (reference sequence). This CDR3 has 12 amino acids. V was shortened by 0 bases and J by 6 bases, with 8 bases between the two germline ends. The CDR3 reads CSARDLGNGYTF. DNA for the CDR3: TGCAGTGCTAGAGATCTGGGGAATGGCTACACCTTC.

This clonotype has only one observation. The chain joins TRBV20-1 to TRBJ2-7; 10 bases are shared with TRBD2. V dropped 1 base and J dropped 1; count of bases not matched to a gene: 7. CDR3 size: 16 residues. Looked up from germline, CDR1 is DFQATT and CDR2 is SNEGSKA (reference sequence). Here the CDR3 DNA reads TGCAGTGCTAGAGCCCTAGCGGGAGAGAGGTCCTACGAGCAGTACTTC. Protein sequence: CSARALAGERSYEQYF.

As DNA, the CDR3 is TGCAGTGCTAGGCAAACAGGGGACGGAGATACGCAGTATTTT. Protein sequence: CSARQTGDGDTQYF. The genes are TRBV20-1 and TRBJ2-3; 7 nucleotides agree with TRBD1. This CDR3 region has 14 residues. With 3 bases clipped from V and 5 bases from J, the junction kept 8 bases outside the gene matches. CDR1 is DFQATT, CDR2 SNEGSKA, per germline (reference sequence).

The sample holds many counts of this clonotype. The chain joins TRBV28 to TRBJ2-7; 9 positions agree with TRBD2. The CDR3 covers 15 residues. V lost 3 bases to trimming and J lost 1 base; unmatched junction nucleotides: 4. Germline V gene sequence: CDR1 MDHEN, CDR2 SYDVKM. The CDR3 DNA reads TGTGCCAGCAGTTTTCGCCTAGCGGGGTCCTACGAGCAGTACTTC. Translation gives CASSFRLAGSYEQYF.

The CDR3 DNA is TGCGCCAGCAGCCAAGTCGGACAGGGGAATTCACCCCTCCACTTT. Translation gives CASSQVGQGNSPLHF. The rearrangement links TRBV4-1 to TRBJ1-6; 9 bases match TRBD1. The V gene's germline CDR1 is MGHRA and CDR2 YSYEKL. With 1 base clipped from V and 7 bases from J, the junction kept 2 bases outside the gene matches. The length of the CDR3 is 15 residues.

V gene TRBV29-1 combines with J gene TRBJ2-3; unclear D gene. There are 12 residues in the CDR3. The germline V gene encodes CDR1 SQVTM and CDR2 ANQGSEA. Trimming removed 3 bases at V and 2 bases at J, with 6 bases between. CDR3 sequence reads: CSVDRTTDTQYF. The CDR3 DNA follows: TGCAGCGTTGACCGGACCACAGATACGCAGTATTTT.

V gene TRBV6-7 combines with J gene TRBJ1-4; 9 nucleotides match TRBD1. TRBV6-7 falls under the ORF class, with uncertain function. V lost 6 bases, J lost 8 bases, and 10 bases stayed unmatched. The length of the CDR3 is 15 residues. The CDR3 protein is CASRSAGTGHEKLFF. DNA of the CDR3: TGTGCCAGCAGATCGGCCGGGACAGGGCACGAAAAACTGTTTTTT.

This chain connects TRBV10-2 to TRBJ1-5; 7 bases fit TRBD1. Per germline, CDR1 WSHSY and CDR2 SAAADI. The CDR3 totals 13 residues. In DNA form, the CDR3 reads TGCGCTGTCCAGGGACAGCGCAATCAGCCCCAGCATTTT. Translating gives CAVQGQRNQPQHF.

This clonotype has at least ten counts. V gene TRBV28 combines with J gene TRBJ2-5, with 8 bases aligning to TRBD2. V was clipped by 6 bases and J by 12 bases; unmatched bases: 12. Germline V gives CDR1 MDHEN, CDR2 SYDVKM. The CDR3 runs to 13 residues. Here the CDR3 DNA reads TGTGCCAGCAGACTGGGACTAGGGTATTCTAAGTACTTC. Amino acid sequence: CASRLGLGYSKYF.

This sequence joins TRBV24-1 and TRBJ1-3; 7 positions match TRBD1. Germline V gene data show CDR1 as KGHDR and CDR2 as SFDVKD. This CDR3 region has 18 residues. Unmatched junction bases numbered 9, after V lost 0 bases and J lost 2 bases. In nucleotides, the CDR3 is TGTGCCACCAGTGATTTGGGTTGGACAGGAGCCACTGGAAACACCATATATTTT. Its protein product is CATSDLGWTGATGNTIYF.

This clonotype was observed at least ten times. This chain connects TRBV3-1 to TRBJ2-7; 11 nucleotides match TRBD2. Germline V gives CDR1 LGHDT, CDR2 YNNKEL (reference sequence). This CDR3 comprises 15 residues. Trimming took 4 bases from V and 4 from J; bases not matched to a gene: 6. CDR3 nucleotides: TGTGCCAGCAGCCTTAGACTAGCGGGAATTTACGAGCAGTACTTC. Amino acid sequence: CASSLRLAGIYEQYF.

This clonotype has a count of ten or more. This chain uses TRBV28 with TRBJ2-7; TRBD2 might be the D (7 bases). This CDR3 is 15 amino acids long. Germline V gives CDR1 MDHEN, CDR2 SYDVKM. The V end was cut by 7 bases, the J end by 5 bases, with 21 bases between. The CDR3 loop reads CASIEWAWGGHEQYF. For the CDR3, the DNA is TGTGCCAGCATCGAATGGGCATGGGGGGGCCACGAGCAGTACTTC.

This clonotype has at least ten counts. The J gene is TRBJ1-1, the V gene TRBV18; 9 nucleotides align to TRBD1. Germline V gene data show CDR1 as KGHSH and CDR2 as LQKENI. The CDR3 is made up of 14 amino acids. V was pared by 6 bases and J by 7 bases, with 9 bases of the junction left unmatched. DNA of the CDR3: TGTGCCAGCTCCCCCAACAGGGGGCTAATTGAAGCTTTCTTT. This codes for CASSPNRGLIEAFF.

This clonotype was seen many times. The rearrangement uses TRBV20-1 and TRBJ2-7, with D uncertain. V was trimmed by 5 bases and J by 3 bases, leaving 5 bases between them. From germline, CDR1 is DFQATT and CDR2 SNEGSKA (reference sequence). The CDR3 sequence is 10 residues long. CDR3 sequence: CSAFYYEQYF. The CDR3 DNA sequence: TGCAGTGCTTTTTACTACGAGCAGTACTTC.

J is TRBJ2-5 and V is TRBV6-2 or TRBV6-3; D is uncertain. The CDR3 runs to 13 residues. Per the germline V gene, CDR1 is MNHEY and CDR2 is SVGEGT. Trimming took off 0 bases at V and 4 bases at J, with 6 bases between the two ends. The CDR3 nucleotides are TGTGCCAGCAGTTACTCCCCGGGAGAGACCCAGTACTTC. Amino acids: CASSYSPGETQYF.

This clonotype was observed many times. CDR3 in DNA: TGTGCCAGCAGTCCGCAAAAAGGGACTCACAATGAGCAGTTCTTC. Its translation is CASSPQKGTHNEQFF. This chain connects TRBV6-1 to TRBJ2-1; maybe TRBD2 (6 bases). This CDR3 is 15 amino acids long. The V end lost 5 bases, the J end lost 5 bases, and 16 bases lay between the germline ends. The V gene's germline CDR1 is MNHNS and CDR2 SASEGT.

This clonotype was seen a handful of times. CDR3 loop: CASSLEGPLSNSPLHF. CDR3 DNA sequence: TGCGCCAGCAGCCTCGAAGGGCCCCTCTCCAATTCACCCCTCCACTTT. This chain connects TRBV4-3 to TRBJ1-6, with D hard to call. Trimming removed 4 bases from V and 7 bases from J, with 17 bases in between. The CDR3 contains 16 residues. Germline V CDR1 and CDR2: LGHNA, YSLEER.

There are many counts of this clonotype. The chain couples TRBV20-1 to TRBJ2-7; D is perhaps TRBD2 (6 bases). Trimming cost V 1 base and J 4 bases, with 11 bases left between them. Germline CDR1 DFQATT, CDR2 SNEGSKA (reference sequence). The CDR3 runs to 13 residues. In DNA, the CDR3 is TGCAGTGCTAGAGCGGGAGAAGTATACGAGCAGTACTTC. Its translation is CSARAGEVYEQYF.

There are many counts of this clonotype. This rearrangement joins TRBV3-1 to TRBJ2-1, with 12 positions matching TRBD2. The CDR3 loop spans 16 amino acids. Germline CDR1 LGHDT, CDR2 YNNKEL (reference sequence). J gave up 5 bases and V 5 bases, and 7 bases lay outside the gene matches. This chain's CDR3 is CASSSWTSGNNNEQFF. The CDR3 DNA sequence: TGTGCCAGCAGCTCGTGGACTAGCGGGAACAACAATGAGCAGTTCTTC.

There are a few counts of this clonotype. The chain links TRBV20-1 to TRBJ2-7; the D is unclear. V dropped 3 bases and J dropped 0 bases, with 6 bases sitting between them. The CDR3 is made up of 12 amino acids. Germline CDR1 DFQATT, CDR2 SNEGSKA (reference sequence). The CDR3 DNA is TGCAGTGCTAGGTGGCTCTCCTACGAGCAGTACTTC. Its protein is CSARWLSYEQYF.

The chain has TRBV7-3 and TRBJ2-5, with 11 positions matching TRBD2. CDR3 length: 15 amino acids. Germline CDR1 SGHTA, CDR2 FQGTGA. The ends lost 4 bases at V and 1 base at J; junction bases unmatched: 2. The CDR3 is CASSSGTSGQETQYF. The CDR3 coding sequence is TGTGCCAGCAGCTCAGGGACTAGCGGCCAAGAGACCCAGTACTTC.